The rows below give T cell receptor beta chains drawn from one sample of a study of spatial heterogeneity in lung cancer. One entry per CDR3 protein, called by TCRdb with MiXCR from the 5' RACE reads. Seen here are around 92,000 distinct CDR3 sequences, about 12% observed once, and the top ten hold about 41%. The sequencing used PBMCs, collected at surgery. These receptors all come from a male donor with early-stage non-small cell lung cancer. Both conserved end residues are part of each CDR3. D genes are given only for firm matches. Size is stated for part of the rows, as once, few or many counts, or as a class when the clone is expanded.

j_call | v_call | clone_size | d_call | cdr3_nt | cdr3_aa
TRBJ1-1 | TRBV6-1 | NA | NA | TGTGCCAGCGTAACACCGGAGAACACTGAAGCTTTCTTT | CASVTPENTEAFF
TRBJ1-1 | TRBV6-2/TRBV6-3 | NA | NA | TGTGCCAGCAGTTATCTAGGGGACGCTGAAGCTTTCTTT | CASSYLGDAEAFF
TRBJ2-5 | TRBV29-1 | NA | TRBD1 | TGCAGCGATAGGACAGGCGGTGACCAGTACTTC | CSDRTGGDQYF
TRBJ1-5 | TRBV6-2/TRBV6-3 | NA | NA | TGTGCCAGCCGACGATCGAGGGACAGCAATCAGCCCCAGCATTTT | CASRRSRDSNQPQHF
TRBJ2-3 | TRBV6-5 | NA | TRBD2 | TGTGCCAGCGGGAGGGCCCTCACAGATACGCAGTATTTT | CASGRALTDTQYF
TRBJ2-3 | TRBV28 | few | NA | TGTGCCAGCAGTTTTCGAGGCAGGAGGAGCACAGATACGCAGTATTTT | CASSFRGRRSTDTQYF
TRBJ1-5 | TRBV28 | NA | NA | TGTGCCAGCAGCACGGTTGTGGGCAATCAGCCCCAGCATTTT | CASSTVVGNQPQHF
TRBJ2-3 | TRBV20-1 | few | TRBD2 | TGCAGTGCTAGCCCCATGACTAGCGGCACAGATACGCAGTATTTT | CSASPMTSGTDTQYF
TRBJ2-1 | TRBV11-3 | NA | NA | TGTGCCAGCAGCTTCGGAGGGGGCTCCTACAATGAGCAGTTCTTC | CASSFGGGSYNEQFF
TRBJ2-3 | TRBV6-5 | NA | NA | TGTGCCAGCAGTTACTCTGCGGGACTTAGCACAGATACGCAGTATTTT | CASSYSAGLSTDTQYF
TRBJ2-1 | TRBV14 | NA | NA | TGTGCCAGCAGCCACAATCCCGGGACCTACAATGAGCAGTTCTTC | CASSHNPGTYNEQFF
TRBJ1-1 | TRBV20-1 | many | NA | TGCAGTGCCCCCGACAGGTTTGGATGGAACACTGAAGCTTTCTTT | CSAPDRFGWNTEAFF
TRBJ1-6 | TRBV12-3/TRBV12-4 | NA | NA | TGTGCCAGCAGTTACCGCCCAGGGCTATATAATTCACCCCTCCACTTT | CASSYRPGLYNSPLHF
TRBJ1-2 | TRBV20-1 | many | NA | TGCAGTGCTTATACAGGAAGCAGTGGCTACACCTTC | CSAYTGSSGYTF